This T cell receptor beta chain was obtained from a study of CD8 T cells in Susac syndrome. TEMRA cells were FACS-enriched, with CD8+ and CD4+ T cells isolated negatively. It was with random hexamers that roughly 0.45 to 1 ug RNA was reverse transcribed. TCRdb re-called the immunoSEQ multiplex PCR reads with MiXCR, one entry per CDR3 protein. The profile shows about 300,000 distinct CDR3 sequences, approximately 85% of them singletons. V was pared by 7 bases and J by 12 bases, with 9 bases of the junction left unmatched. Germline V gene data show CDR1 as MDHEN and CDR2 as SYDVKM. CDR3 length: 12 residues.

The sequenced sample consisted of CD8+ T cells from PBMCs. The V and J genes are TRBV28 and TRBJ2-1; TRBD2 matches at 7 bases. The clonotype was recovered from a human donor with multiple sclerosis. CDR3 sequence: CASTSGGLGQFF. In DNA form, the CDR3 reads TGTGCCAGCACCTCCGGCGGACTAGGGCAGTTCTTC.